This is a list of T cell receptor beta chains from one sample in a study of blood T cell repertoires in COVID-19. Repertoires were generated with immunoSEQ multiplex PCR, while TCRdb's copy carries only in-frame clones and drops some. This table holds roughly 80,000 clones, 91% found once. The specimen sequenced was peripheral blood. The source is a woman between 45 and 65 years old in a cohort sampled during active COVID-19. The CDR3 runs from the conserved cysteine through the conserved F or W. The D gene is left open where the match is weak. Clone size is stated in some rows and not others, as once, few, many or a class when expanded.

v_gene,j_gene,abundance,d_gene,CDR3aa,CDR3nt
TRBV2,TRBJ1-4,.,TRBD1,CASRRDRSGDEKLFF,TGTGCCAGCAGGAGGGACAGGTCCGGGGATGAAAAACTGTTTTTT
TRBV28,TRBJ1-1,.,.,CAIDTGRVNNPEAFF,TGTGCCATTGATACAGGGAGAGTCAATAATCCTGAAGCTTTCTTT
TRBV7-4,TRBJ2-7,.,TRBD2,CASNQSTSGRTSSYEQYF,TGTGCCAGCAACCAATCGACTAGCGGGAGGACCAGCTCCTACGAGCAGTACTTC
TRBV4-1,TRBJ1-1,.,TRBD1,CASSLQGSQGAFF,TGCGCCAGCAGCCTACAGGGGTCCCAGGGGGCTTTCTTT
TRBV4-2,TRBJ2-1,.,TRBD2,CASSQGPVAGAPGNEQFF,TGTGCCAGCAGCCAAGGTCCTGTAGCGGGGGCCCCGGGGAATGAGCAGTTCTTC
TRBV7-9,TRBJ1-1,.,.,CASSPQVGGARAEAFF,TGTGCCAGCAGCCCCCAAGTCGGGGGGGCGCGGGCTGAAGCTTTCTTT
TRBV6-2/TRBV6-3,TRBJ2-1,.,.,CASSYGGRDNNEQFF,TGTGCCAGCAGTTACGGTGGGAGAGACAACAATGAGCAGTTCTTC
TRBV5-1,TRBJ2-5,.,.,CASSTGLTGPETQYF,TGCGCCAGCAGCACCGGGCTCACAGGGCCAGAGACCCAGTACTTC
TRBV30,TRBJ1-1,.,.,CAWSGGVVNTEAFF,TGTGCCTGGAGCGGGGGGGTGGTGAACACTGAAGCTTTCTTT
TRBV28,TRBJ1-3,.,TRBD1,CASNPGQGGSGNTIYF,TGTGCCAGCAACCCGGGACAGGGGGGGTCCGGAAACACCATATATTTT
TRBV5-1,TRBJ1-1,.,.,CASSSETEAFF,TGCGCCAGCAGCTCCGAGACTGAAGCTTTCTTT
TRBV18,TRBJ2-3,.,.,CASSPPAGASTDTQYF,TGTGCCAGCTCACCCCCGGCAGGGGCCAGCACAGATACGCAGTATTTT
TRBV6-2/TRBV6-3,TRBJ2-4,.,TRBD2,CASSWPSGIENIQYF,TGTGCCAGCAGTTGGCCTAGCGGGATCGAAAACATTCAGTACTTC
TRBV11-2,TRBJ2-5,.,.,CASSLYIGRGTQYF,TGTGCCAGCAGCTTATATATAGGGCGGGGGACCCAGTACTTC
TRBV6-5,TRBJ1-2,.,.,CASSYSRGSGYGYTF,TGTGCCAGCAGTTACTCGAGGGGTAGCGGCTATGGCTACACCTTC
TRBV18,TRBJ2-1,few,.,CASSPPSKRNEQFF,TGTGCCAGCTCACCCCCCTCCAAGCGCAATGAGCAGTTCTTC
TRBV6-6,TRBJ1-5,.,TRBD1,CASSPQGAGLINSNQPQHF,TGTGCCAGCAGTCCACAGGGGGCTGGCCTCATTAATAGCAATCAGCCCCAGCATTTT